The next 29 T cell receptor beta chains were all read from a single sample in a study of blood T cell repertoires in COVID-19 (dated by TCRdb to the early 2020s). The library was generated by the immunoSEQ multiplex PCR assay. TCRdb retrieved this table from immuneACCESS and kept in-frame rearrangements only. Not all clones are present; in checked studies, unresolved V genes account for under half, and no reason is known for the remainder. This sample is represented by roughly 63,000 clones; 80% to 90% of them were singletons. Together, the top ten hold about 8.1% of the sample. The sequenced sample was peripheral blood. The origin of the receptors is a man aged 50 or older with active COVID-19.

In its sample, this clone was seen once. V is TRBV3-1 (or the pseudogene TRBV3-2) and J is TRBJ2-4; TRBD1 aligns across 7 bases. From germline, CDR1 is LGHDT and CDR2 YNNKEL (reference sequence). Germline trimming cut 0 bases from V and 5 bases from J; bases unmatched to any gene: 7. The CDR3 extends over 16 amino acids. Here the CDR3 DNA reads TGTGCCAGCAGCCAAGATCTAAGGGGGCCGGAAAACATTCAGTACTTC. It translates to CASSQDLRGPENIQYF.

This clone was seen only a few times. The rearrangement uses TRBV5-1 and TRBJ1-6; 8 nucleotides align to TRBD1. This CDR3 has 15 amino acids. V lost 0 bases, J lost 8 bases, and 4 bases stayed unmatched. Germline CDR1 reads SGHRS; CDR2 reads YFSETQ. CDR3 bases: TGCGCCAGCAGCTTGGGGGACAGGCCCTATTCACCCCTCCACTTT. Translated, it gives CASSLGDRPYSPLHF.

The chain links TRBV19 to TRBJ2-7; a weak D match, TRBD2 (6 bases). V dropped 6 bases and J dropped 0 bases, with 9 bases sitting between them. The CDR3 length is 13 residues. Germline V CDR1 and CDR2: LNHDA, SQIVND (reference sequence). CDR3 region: CASRRGLSYEQYF. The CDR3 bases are TGTGCCAGTAGGCGGGGCCTCTCCTACGAGCAGTACTTC.

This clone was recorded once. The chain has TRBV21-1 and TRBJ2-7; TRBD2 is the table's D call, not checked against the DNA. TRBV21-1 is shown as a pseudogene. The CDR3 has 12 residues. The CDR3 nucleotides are TGTGCCAGCAGCAAACGGGTGAACGAGCAGTACTTC. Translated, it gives CASSKRVNEQYF.

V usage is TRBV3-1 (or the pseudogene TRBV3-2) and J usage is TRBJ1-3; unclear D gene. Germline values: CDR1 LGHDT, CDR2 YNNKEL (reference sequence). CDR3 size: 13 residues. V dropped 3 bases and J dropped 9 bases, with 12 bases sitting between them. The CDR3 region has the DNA TGTGCCAGCAGCCAGTTGACCGCGGGCACCATATATTTT. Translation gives CASSQLTAGTIYF.

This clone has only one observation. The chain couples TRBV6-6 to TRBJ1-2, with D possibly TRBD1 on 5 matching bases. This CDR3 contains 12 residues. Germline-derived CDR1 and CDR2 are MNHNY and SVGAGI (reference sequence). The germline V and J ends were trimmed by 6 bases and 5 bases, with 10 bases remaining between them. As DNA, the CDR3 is TGTGCCAGCAGCGGGGACTTTTATGGCTACACCTTC. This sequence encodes CASSGDFYGYTF.

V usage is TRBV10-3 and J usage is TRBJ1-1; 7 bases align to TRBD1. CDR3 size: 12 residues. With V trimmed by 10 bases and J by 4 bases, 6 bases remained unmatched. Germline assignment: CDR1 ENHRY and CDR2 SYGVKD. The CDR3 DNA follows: TGTGCCAGCCGAGACAGGGTCACTGAAGCTTTCTTT. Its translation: CASRDRVTEAFF.

CDR3 DNA sequence: TGTGCCAGCAGCCTCCGGGACAGGGGGTACGAGCAGTACTTC. Its protein product is CASSLRDRGYEQYF. The J gene is TRBJ2-7, the V gene TRBV6-5, with 11 nucleotides matching TRBD1. CDR1 is MNHEY and CDR2 is SVGAGI in the germline V gene. The CDR3 spans 14 residues. The J segment lost 4 bases and the V segment lost 6 bases, leaving 5 bases of the junction unmatched.

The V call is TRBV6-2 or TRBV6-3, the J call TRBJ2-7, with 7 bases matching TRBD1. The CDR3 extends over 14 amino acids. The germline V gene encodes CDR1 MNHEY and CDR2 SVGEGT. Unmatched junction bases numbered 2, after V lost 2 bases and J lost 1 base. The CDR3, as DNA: TGTGCCAGCAGTTACGGGACAGAGTCCTACGAGCAGTACTTC. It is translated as CASSYGTESYEQYF.

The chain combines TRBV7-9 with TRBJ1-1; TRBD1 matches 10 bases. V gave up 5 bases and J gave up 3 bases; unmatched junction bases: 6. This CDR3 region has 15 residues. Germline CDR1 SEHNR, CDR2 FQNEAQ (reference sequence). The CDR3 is CASSPGQGDYTEAFF. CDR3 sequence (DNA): TGTGCCAGCAGCCCTGGACAGGGGGATTACACTGAAGCTTTCTTT.

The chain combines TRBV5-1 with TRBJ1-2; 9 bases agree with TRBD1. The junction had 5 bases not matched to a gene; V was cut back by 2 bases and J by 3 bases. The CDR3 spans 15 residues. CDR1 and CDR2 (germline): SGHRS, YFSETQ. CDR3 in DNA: TGCGCCAGCAGCTTTACAGGGGGCGAGGACTATGGCTACACCTTC. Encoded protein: CASSFTGGEDYGYTF.

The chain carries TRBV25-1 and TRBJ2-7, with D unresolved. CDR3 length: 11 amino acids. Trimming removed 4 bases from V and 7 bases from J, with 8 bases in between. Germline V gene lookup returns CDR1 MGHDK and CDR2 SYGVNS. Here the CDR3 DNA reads TGTGCCAGCAGTGGGTTTCGGGAGCAGTACTTC. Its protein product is CASSGFREQYF.

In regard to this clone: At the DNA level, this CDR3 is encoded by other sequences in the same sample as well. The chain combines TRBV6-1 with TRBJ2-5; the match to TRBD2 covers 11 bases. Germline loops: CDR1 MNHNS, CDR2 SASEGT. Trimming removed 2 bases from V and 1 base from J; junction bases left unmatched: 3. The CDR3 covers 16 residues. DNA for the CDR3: TGTGCCAGCAGTGAACTAGCGGGGGGCCCCCAAGAGACCCAGTACTTC. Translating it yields CASSELAGGPQETQYF.

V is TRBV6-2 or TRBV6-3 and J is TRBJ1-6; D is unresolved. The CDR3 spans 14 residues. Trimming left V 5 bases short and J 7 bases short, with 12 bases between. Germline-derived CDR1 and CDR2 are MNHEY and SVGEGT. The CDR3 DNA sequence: TGTGCCAGCAGTGGGTACTACATGAATTCACCCCTCCACTTT. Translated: CASSGYYMNSPLHF.

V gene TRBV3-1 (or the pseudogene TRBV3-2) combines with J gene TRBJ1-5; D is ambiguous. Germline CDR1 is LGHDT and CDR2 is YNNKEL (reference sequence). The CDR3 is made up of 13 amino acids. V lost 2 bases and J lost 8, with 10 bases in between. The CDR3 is CASSQNLGEPQHF. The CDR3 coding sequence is TGTGCCAGCAGCCAAAATCTCGGGGAGCCCCAGCATTTT.

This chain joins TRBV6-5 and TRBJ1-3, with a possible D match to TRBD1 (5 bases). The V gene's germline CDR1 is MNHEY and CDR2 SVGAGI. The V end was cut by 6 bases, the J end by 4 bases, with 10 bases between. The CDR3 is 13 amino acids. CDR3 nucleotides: TGTGCCAGCAGCACAGGATACGGAAACACCATATATTTT. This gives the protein CASSTGYGNTIYF.

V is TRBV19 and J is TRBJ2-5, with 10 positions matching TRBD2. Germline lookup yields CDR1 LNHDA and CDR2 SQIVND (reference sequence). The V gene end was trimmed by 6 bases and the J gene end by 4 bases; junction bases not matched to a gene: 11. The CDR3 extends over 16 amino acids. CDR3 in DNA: TGTGCCAGTAGATATAGCGGAACTAGCGGGGCAGAGACCCAGTACTTC. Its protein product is CASRYSGTSGAETQYF.

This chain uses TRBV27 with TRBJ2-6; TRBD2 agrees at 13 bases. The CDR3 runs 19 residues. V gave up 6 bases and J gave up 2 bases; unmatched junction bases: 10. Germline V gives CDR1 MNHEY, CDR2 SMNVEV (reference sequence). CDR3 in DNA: TGTGCCAGCAGACATCGGACTAGCGGGGGTGCTACTGGGGCCAACGTCCTGACTTTC. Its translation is CASRHRTSGGATGANVLTF.

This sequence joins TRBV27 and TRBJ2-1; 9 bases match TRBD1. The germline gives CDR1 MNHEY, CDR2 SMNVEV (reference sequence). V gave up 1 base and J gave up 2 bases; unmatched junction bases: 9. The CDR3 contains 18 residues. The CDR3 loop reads CASSLFPGGQGTYNEQFF. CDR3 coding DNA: TGTGCCAGCAGTTTATTCCCCGGGGGACAGGGAACCTACAATGAGCAGTTCTTC.

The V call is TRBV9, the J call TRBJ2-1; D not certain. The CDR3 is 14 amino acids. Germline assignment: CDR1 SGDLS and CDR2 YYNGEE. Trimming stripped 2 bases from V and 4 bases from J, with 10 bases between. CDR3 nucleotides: TGTGCCAGCAGCGTTGCAGGAACATACAATGAGCAGTTCTTC. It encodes CASSVAGTYNEQFF. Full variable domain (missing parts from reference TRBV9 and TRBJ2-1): DSGVTQTPKHLITATGQRVTLRCSPRSGDLSVYWYQQSLDQGLQFLIQYYNGEERAKGNILERFSAQQFPDLHSELNLSSLELGDSALYFCASSVAGTYNEQFFGPGTRLTVL.

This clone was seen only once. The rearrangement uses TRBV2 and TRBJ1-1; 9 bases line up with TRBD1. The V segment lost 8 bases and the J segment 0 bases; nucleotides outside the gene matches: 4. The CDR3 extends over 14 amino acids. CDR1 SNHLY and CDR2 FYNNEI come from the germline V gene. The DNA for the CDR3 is TGTGCCAGCCTACAGGGGGCCTTGAACACTGAAGCTTTCTTT. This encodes CASLQGALNTEAFF.

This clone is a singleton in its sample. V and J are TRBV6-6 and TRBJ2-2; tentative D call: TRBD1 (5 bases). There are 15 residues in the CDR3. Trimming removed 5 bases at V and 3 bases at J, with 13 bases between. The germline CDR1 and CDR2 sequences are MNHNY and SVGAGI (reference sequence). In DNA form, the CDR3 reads TGTGCCAGCAGTCCCCCGGACACATACACCGGGGAGCTGTTTTTT. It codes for CASSPPDTYTGELFF.

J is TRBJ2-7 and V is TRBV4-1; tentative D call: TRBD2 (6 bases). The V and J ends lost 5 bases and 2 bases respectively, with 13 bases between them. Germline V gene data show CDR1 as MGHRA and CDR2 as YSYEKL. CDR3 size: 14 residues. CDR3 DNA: TGCGCCAGCAGCAAGGGCGGGGATGCCTACGAGCAGTACTTC. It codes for CASSKGGDAYEQYF.

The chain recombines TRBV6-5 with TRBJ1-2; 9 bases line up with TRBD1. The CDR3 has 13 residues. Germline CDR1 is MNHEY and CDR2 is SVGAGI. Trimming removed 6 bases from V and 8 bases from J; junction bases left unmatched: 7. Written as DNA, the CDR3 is TGTGCCAGCAGATCGGGACAGGGCGGCGGCTACACCTTC. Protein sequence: CASRSGQGGGYTF.

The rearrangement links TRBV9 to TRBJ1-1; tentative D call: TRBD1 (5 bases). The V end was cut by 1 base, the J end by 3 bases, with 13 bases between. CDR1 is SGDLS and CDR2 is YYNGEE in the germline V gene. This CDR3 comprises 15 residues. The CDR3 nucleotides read TGTGCCAGCAGCGTAAGGGCAGGGAGGGACACTGAAGCTTTCTTT. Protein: CASSVRAGRDTEAFF.

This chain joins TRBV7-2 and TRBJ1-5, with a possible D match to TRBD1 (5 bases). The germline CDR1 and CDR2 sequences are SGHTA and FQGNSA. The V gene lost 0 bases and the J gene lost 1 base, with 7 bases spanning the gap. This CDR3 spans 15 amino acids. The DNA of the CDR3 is TGTGCCAGCAGCTTAGCACGGACAAGCAATCAGCCCCAGCATTTT. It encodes CASSLARTSNQPQHF.

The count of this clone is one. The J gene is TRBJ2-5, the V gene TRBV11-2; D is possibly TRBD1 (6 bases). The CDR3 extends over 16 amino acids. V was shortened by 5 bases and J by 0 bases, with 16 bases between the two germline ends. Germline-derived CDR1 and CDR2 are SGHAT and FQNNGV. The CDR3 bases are TGTGCCAGCAGCCCCTTCCCAGGGGTCGACCAAGAGACCCAGTACTTC. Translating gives CASSPFPGVDQETQYF.

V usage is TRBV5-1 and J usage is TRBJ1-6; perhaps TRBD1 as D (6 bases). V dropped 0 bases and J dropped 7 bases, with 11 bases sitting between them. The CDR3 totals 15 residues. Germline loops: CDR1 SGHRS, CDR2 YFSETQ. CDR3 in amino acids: CASSLVGGSNSPLHF. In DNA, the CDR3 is TGCGCCAGCAGCTTGGTAGGGGGTTCGAATTCACCCCTCCACTTT.

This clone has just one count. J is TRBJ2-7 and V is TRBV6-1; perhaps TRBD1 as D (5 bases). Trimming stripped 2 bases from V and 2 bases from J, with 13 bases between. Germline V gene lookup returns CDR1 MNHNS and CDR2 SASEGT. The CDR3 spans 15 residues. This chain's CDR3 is CASSELEGEAYEQYF. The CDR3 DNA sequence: TGTGCCAGCAGTGAATTAGAAGGGGAAGCCTACGAGCAGTACTTC.